A single sample is the source of the 23 T cell receptor beta chains below, sequenced in a study of breast tumors, draining lymph nodes, adjacent tissues. A single record per CDR3 protein comes from TCRdb applying MiXCR to the multiplex PCR reads. The sample carries fewer than 200,000 distinct CDR3 sequences, around a third recorded once. Samples came from axillary lymph nodes draining the breast cancer. Sequenced material: axillary lymph node tissue. These receptors all come from a female donor with breast cancer. Some clones in this sample may be carry-over from other donors' samples.

The table lists this clonotype with many counts. CDR3 bases: TGTGCCAGCAAGGCAGGGGCGGCAACTAATGAAAAACTGTTTTTT. As protein: CASKAGAATNEKLFF. The rearrangement links TRBV2 to TRBJ1-4; maybe TRBD1 (6 bases). CDR1 and CDR2 from the germline V gene are SNHLY and FYNNEI. This CDR3 region has 15 residues. V was clipped by 7 bases and J by 0 bases, with 12 bases between them.

This clonotype was found a few times. The CDR3 loop reads CAVVGVNTEAFF. The CDR3 DNA follows: TGTGCCGTTGTGGGGGTGAACACTGAAGCTTTCTTT. The chain links TRBV6-5 to TRBJ1-1; D perhaps matches TRBD1 (5 bases). Germline lookup yields CDR1 MNHEY and CDR2 SVGAGI. Trimming cost V 11 bases and J 0 bases, with 10 bases left between them. This CDR3 comprises 12 residues.

The table lists this clonotype with a few counts. One end of the junction fails to match germline, which may point to a read error. The chain combines TRBV20-1 with TRBJ2-1; unclear D gene. The CDR3 sequence is 14 residues long. Germline loops: CDR1 DFQATT, CDR2 SNEGSKA (reference sequence). The CDR3 loop reads CSARDTTSYTEQFF. CDR3 coding DNA: TGCAGTGCTAGAGATACGACCTCCTACACTGAGCAGTTCTTC.

The table lists this clonotype with many counts. The chain is built from TRBV4-1 and TRBJ2-3; D is unclear. V was shortened by 1 base and J by 4 bases, with 12 bases between the two germline ends. Germline V CDR1 and CDR2: MGHRA, YSYEKL. The CDR3 runs to 15 residues. The CDR3 DNA follows: TGCGCCAGCAGCCAAGGTTTGGGGTCGTCAGATACGCAGTATTTT. It codes for CASSQGLGSSDTQYF.

This clonotype was detected ten times or more. V is TRBV2 and J is TRBJ2-5, with D maybe TRBD1 (6 bases). V lost 4 bases, J lost 3 bases, and 9 bases lay in between. The CDR3 contains 13 residues. Germline V lookup: CDR1 SNHLY, CDR2 FYNNEI. The CDR3 region is CASSGGQKETQYF. CDR3 in DNA: TGTGCCAGCAGTGGGGGGCAGAAAGAGACCCAGTACTTC.

This clonotype showed up many times. The rearrangement uses TRBV28 and TRBJ1-6, with D uncertain. The germline CDR1 and CDR2 sequences are MDHEN and SYDVKM. This CDR3 has 16 amino acids. V shed 5 bases and J shed 14 bases, with 25 bases lying between them. The CDR3 is CASSGQLRTTASALHF. For the CDR3, the DNA is TGTGCCAGCAGTGGGCAACTTAGGACTACCGCTTCGGCCCTCCACTTT.

This clonotype appeared a single time. The CDR3 does not end in the conserved phenylalanine or tryptophan, so this is likely a read error. The chain carries TRBV6-2 or TRBV6-3 and TRBJ2-1; 12 bases map to TRBD2. Losses at the gene ends were 2 bases for V and 4 bases for J; bases not matched to a gene: 0. The CDR3 totals 15 residues. In germline, CDR1 is MNHEY, CDR2 SVGEGT. The CDR3 sequence is CASSYLAGGYNEQFL. CDR3 DNA: TGTGCCAGCAGTTACCTAGCGGGGGGGTACAATGAGCAGTTCCTC.

This clonotype has at least ten counts. The rearrangement joins TRBV19 to TRBJ1-2; TRBD1 matches at 7 bases. The CDR3 is made up of 13 amino acids. V shed 3 bases and J 5 bases; nucleotides not matched to a gene: 3. Germline loops: CDR1 LNHDA, CDR2 SQIVND (reference sequence). DNA for the CDR3: TGTGCCAGTAGTATGGACAGGCATTATGGCTACACCTTC. Translating it yields CASSMDRHYGYTF. The entire variable domain, with the rest obtained from reference TRBV19 and TRBJ1-2, is as follows: DGGITQSPKYLFRKEGQNVTLSCEQNLNHDAMYWYRQDPGQGLRLIYYSQIVNDFQKGDIAEGYSVSREKKESFPLTVTSAQKNPTAFYLCASSMDRHYGYTFGSGTRLTVV.

This clonotype was counted only a few times. Being one base from a much bigger clone, this may be a read error. This chain links TRBV20-1 with TRBJ2-7; 10 bases align to TRBD1. From germline, CDR1 is DFQATT and CDR2 SNEGSKA (reference sequence). V shed 0 bases and J 9 bases; nucleotides not matched to a gene: 5. This CDR3 has 13 residues. CDR3 in amino acids: CSARDDRGRAQYF. Written as DNA, the CDR3 is TGCAGTGCTAGAGATGACAGGGGGCGCGCGCAGTACTTC.

The gene calls are TRBV6-5 and TRBJ2-1; D gene unclear. The CDR3 is made up of 17 amino acids. The V gene's germline CDR1 is MNHEY and CDR2 SVGAGI. V was cut by 0 bases and J by 0 bases, with 12 bases left in between. The CDR3: CASSYSSTLSSYNEQFF. The CDR3 DNA reads TGTGCCAGCAGTTACTCGTCGACACTGAGCTCCTACAATGAGCAGTTCTTC.

Comment on this clonotype: A read error may be the cause here, since a much bigger clone is one base away. V usage is TRBV5-6 and J usage is TRBJ2-7; no definite D call. Trimming cost V 0 bases and J 5 bases, with 12 bases left between them. Germline CDR1 SGHDT, CDR2 YYEEEE. This CDR3 has 14 residues. CDR3 coding DNA: TGTGCCAGCAGCTTGGTCGCGGCAGTGGACGAGCAGTACTTC. This gives the protein CASSLVAAVDEQYF.

This rearrangement joins TRBV6-2 or TRBV6-3 to TRBJ1-2; unclear D gene. Per germline, CDR1 MNHEY and CDR2 SVGEGT. V lost 7 bases to trimming and J lost 0 bases, with 12 bases between them. CDR3 length equals 14 residues. The CDR3 loop reads CASTLDGANYGYTF. The CDR3, as DNA: TGTGCCAGCACCCTGGACGGAGCTAACTATGGCTACACCTTC.

This clonotype was picked up many times. A read error may produce the germline difference seen at one junction end. The J gene is TRBJ2-7, the V gene TRBV7-2, with 10 bases matching TRBD2. Germline assignment: CDR1 SGHTA and CDR2 FQGNSA. The CDR3 length is 17 residues. This CDR3 reads CASSPALTSGMGYEQHF. CDR3 DNA: TGTGCCAGCAGCCCCGCCCTAACTAGCGGGATGGGATACGAGCAGCACTTC.

The chain joins TRBV20-1 to TRBJ2-1; perhaps TRBD2 as D (5 bases). V was shortened by 3 bases and J by 8 bases, with 11 bases between the two germline ends. The CDR3 is 12 amino acids. The germline V gene encodes CDR1 DFQATT and CDR2 SNEGSKA (reference sequence). The CDR3 bases are TGCAGTGCTAGTGGACTCCCCCATGAGCAGTTCTTC. This codes for CSASGLPHEQFF.

This chain links TRBV20-1 with TRBJ2-2, with 7 bases fitting TRBD2. The germline V gene has CDR1 DFQATT and CDR2 SNEGSKA (reference sequence). The V gene end was trimmed by 1 base and the J gene end by 1 base; junction bases not matched to a gene: 3. The CDR3 extends over 15 amino acids. In DNA, the CDR3 is TGCAGTGCTAGAGTGGCTAGCGGGAACACCGGGGAGCTGTTTTTT. Translating gives CSARVASGNTGELFF.

This clonotype was counted ten times or more. The V and J genes are TRBV11-2 and TRBJ2-1, with D possibly TRBD1 on 6 matching bases. In germline, CDR1 is SGHAT, CDR2 FQNNGV. The germline V and J ends were trimmed by 6 bases and 7 bases, with 22 bases remaining between them. The CDR3 has 16 residues. CDR3: CASSTISTGYWNEQFF. Written as DNA, the CDR3 is TGTGCCAGCAGTACGATTTCTACAGGGTACTGGAATGAGCAGTTCTTC. The variable domain in full, completed from reference TRBV11-2 and TRBJ2-1, reads EAGVAQSPRYKIIEKRQSVAFWCNPISGHATLYWYQQILGQGPKLLIQFQNNGVVDDSQLPKDRFSAERLKGVDSTLKIQPAKLEDSAVYLCASSTISTGYWNEQFFGPGTRLTVL.

This clonotype occurred many times. This chain uses TRBV30 with TRBJ2-1, with TRBD2 identical over 8 bases. Germline trimming cut 3 bases from V and 0 bases from J; bases unmatched to any gene: 4. Germline V CDR1 and CDR2: GTSNPN, SVGIG (reference sequence). The CDR3 is 15 amino acids. CDR3 amino acids: CAWRLSGSSYNEQFF. Written as DNA, the CDR3 is TGTGCCTGGAGGCTCAGCGGGAGCTCCTACAATGAGCAGTTCTTC.

This clonotype has more than one count but fewer than ten. A much more abundant neighbour one base away suggests this may be a read error. This chain connects TRBV20-1 to TRBJ2-5, with 10 bases aligning to TRBD2. CDR1 and CDR2 (germline): DFQATT, SNEGSKA (reference sequence). The CDR3 length is 15 residues. The CDR3 reads CGARTSGEPPETQYF. The CDR3 nucleotides are TGCGGTGCCCGAACTAGCGGGGAACCCCCCGAGACCCAGTACTTC.

A word on this clonotype: The CDR3 does not end in the conserved phenylalanine or tryptophan, so this is likely a read error. No DNA is shown, since the ends of the CDR3 on it are uncertain; the CDR3 is the one TCRdb lists. V usage is TRBV7-8 and J usage is TRBJ2-1; whether TRBD2, the table's D call, matches the DNA was not checked. Germline V gene data show CDR1 as SGHVS and CDR2 as FQNEAQ. The CDR3 adds up to 15 amino acids, both ends counted. The CDR3 reads CASSGLAGGGNEQLS.

This clonotype was seen repeatedly, ten times or more. V is TRBV18 and J is TRBJ1-4, with D unclear. Germline-derived CDR1 and CDR2 are KGHSH and LQKENI. The CDR3 runs 15 residues. V was trimmed by 1 base and J by 7 bases, leaving 13 bases between them. CDR3 bases: TGTGCCAGCTCACCACGTGCACCCCGGGGTGAAAAACTGTTTTTT. Translation gives CASSPRAPRGEKLFF.

With regard to this clonotype: Being one base from a much bigger clone, this may be a read error. The chain uses TRBV28 and TRBJ1-2; TRBD1 is a possible D gene (5 bases). The CDR3 contains 15 residues. V was pared by 7 bases and J by 3 bases, with 18 bases between. Germline values: CDR1 MDHEN, CDR2 SYDVKM. DNA of the CDR3: TGTGCCAGCACCCTGGCGCGCCGGGACGACTATGGCTACACCTTC. This encodes CASTLARRDDYGYTF.

At least ten counts were recorded for this clonotype. CDR3 loop: CASSTGNLFGVRSGANVLTF. In DNA form, the CDR3 reads TGTGCCAGCAGTACTGGAAACCTATTCGGTGTTCGCTCTGGGGCCAACGTCCTGACTTTC. The chain combines TRBV6-5 with TRBJ2-6; D gene uncertain. The CDR3 consists of 20 residues. CDR1 and CDR2 from the germline V gene are MNHEY and SVGAGI. V lost 5 bases and J lost 0, with 23 bases in between.

This clonotype was seen more than once but under ten times. A much larger clonotype is one base distant, so this may be a read error. This chain uses TRBV30 with TRBJ2-7; D may match TRBD1 or TRBD2 (5 bases each). This CDR3 is built from 14 residues. The germline gives CDR1 GTSNPN, CDR2 SVGIG (reference sequence). CDR3 residues: CARSPPPGSYEQYF. Here the CDR3 DNA reads TGTGCCCGGAGTCCCCCGCCAGGGAGCTACGAGCAGTACTTC.